Sequencing of this T cell receptor (beta chain) was carried out in a study of shared clonotypes between healthy human individuals. At the level of the study: A couple of women and a few men aged 18 to 49 made up the donors.

The table lists this clone with a count of one. This CDR3 has 14 residues. Germline assignment: CDR1 GTSNPN and CDR2 SVGIG (reference sequence). Losses at the gene ends were 3 bases for V and 10 bases for J; bases not matched to a gene: 8. Method: immunoSEQ multiplex PCR; TCRdb's copy keeps in-frame clones and lacks some. The sample consists of a few hundred thousand clones, less than 98% of them appearing once. What was sequenced was naive CD4+ T cells sorted from blood. Sample subset: CD45RA+ positively selected. The genes are TRBV30 and TRBJ1-4; TRBD1 matches 10 bases. The clonotype comes from a woman aged 30 to 39 in good health. CDR3 DNA: TGTGCCTGGAGACTGACAGGGGGCGTGGGAAAACTGTTTTTT. Its protein product is CAWRLTGGVGKLFF.